The clone carrying this T cell receptor beta chain has ten or more counts. Using RNA template, CDR3s of TCR alpha and beta were amplified with iRepertoire arm-PCR. TCRdb used MiXCR to reprocess the multiplex PCR reads, holding one entry per CDR3 protein. Of tens of thousands of distinct CDR3 sequences in the sample, around 23% were seen once. This sample is drawn from a study of glioma-infiltrating T cells. Trimming shortened V by 5 bases and J by 0 bases, and 14 bases separated the two germline ends. The CDR3 runs 16 residues. Germline V CDR1 and CDR2: MNHNS, SASEGT. The source material was glioma tissue, nonneoplastic brain tissue, or PBMCs (not recorded which). The gene calls are TRBV6-1 and TRBJ1-5; TRBD1 might be the D (6 bases). The receptor comes from a human donor with low-grade glioma or glioblastoma, undergoing nonglioma brain surgery, or in good health (not recorded which). The CDR3 DNA sequence: TGTGCCAGCAGTCCCAGGGGAGTACCTAGCAATCAGCCCCAGCATTTT. Residues: CASSPRGVPSNQPQHF.